What follows are 31 T cell receptor beta chains derived from one specimen sequenced in a study of control samples from healthy donors and cancer patients. Clones were sequenced by immunoSEQ multiplex PCR, and TCRdb holds only the in-frame ones, with some missing. The sample carries 150,000 or so clones, over 85% recorded once. Sequencing used blood. These receptors were taken from a man between 18 and 35 years old in good health.

The V call is TRBV7-9, the J call TRBJ1-2; 8 bases match TRBD1. Trimming took 5 bases from V and 3 from J; bases not matched to a gene: 8. The CDR3 length is 15 residues. Looked up from germline, CDR1 is SEHNR and CDR2 is FQNEAQ (reference sequence). The CDR3 protein is CASSLGQGEHYGYTF. The CDR3 nucleotides read TGTGCCAGCAGCCTAGGACAGGGCGAGCACTATGGCTACACCTTC.

The chain combines TRBV2 with TRBJ2-5; TRBD2 is a possible D gene (7 bases). The V end lost 11 bases, the J end lost 3 bases, and 28 bases lay between the germline ends. The CDR3 loop spans 17 amino acids. Germline V CDR1 and CDR2: SNHLY, FYNNEI. CDR3 sequence reads: CAQTGHPRGAQEETQYF. CDR3 bases: TGTGCCCAGACGGGCCACCCTCGGGGGGCGCAAGAAGAGACCCAGTACTTC. Full variable domain (remainder filled in from reference TRBV2 and TRBJ2-5): EPEVTQTPSHQVTQMGQEVILRCVPISNHLYFYWYRQILGQKVEFLVSFYNNEISEKSEIFDDQFSVERPDGSNFTLKIRSTKLEDSAMYFCAQTGHPRGAQEETQYFGPGTRLLVL.

Points on this clone: An end of the junction differs from the germline gene, which may be a read error. The CDR3 DNA follows: TGTGCTAGCAGCTTGGGACAGAACTACGAGCAGTACTTC. It codes for CASSLGQNYEQYF. This chain joins TRBV7-7 and TRBJ2-7, with 7 bases aligning to TRBD1. The CDR3 has 13 residues. Germline assignment: CDR1 SSHAT and CDR2 FNYEAQ (reference sequence).

The CDR3 nucleotides are TGTGCCAGCAGTTCCGGGACAGGGGTTGAGGGGCATGGCTACACCTTC. Protein: CASSSGTGVEGHGYTF. This sequence joins TRBV6-5 and TRBJ1-2, with 10 bases that match TRBD1. The V and J ends lost 4 bases and 6 bases, in that order; junction bases with no gene match: 11. Germline loops: CDR1 MNHEY, CDR2 SVGAGI. The CDR3 length is 16 residues.

The rearrangement joins TRBV3-1 (or the pseudogene TRBV3-2) to TRBJ2-3, with TRBD2 matching 8 bases. This CDR3 region has 16 residues. Germline trimming cut 4 bases from V and 6 bases from J; bases unmatched to any gene: 12. In germline, CDR1 is LGHDT, CDR2 YNNKEL (reference sequence). The CDR3 sequence: CASSPGWTTSGDTQYF. DNA of the CDR3: TGTGCCAGCAGCCCGGGGTGGACCACTAGCGGTGATACGCAGTATTTT.

CDR3 sequence reads: CASSLAGTVEAFF. The DNA for the CDR3 is TGCGCCAGCAGCTTGGCCGGGACAGTTGAAGCTTTCTTT. This rearrangement joins TRBV5-1 to TRBJ1-1, with 7 positions matching TRBD1. In germline, CDR1 is SGHRS, CDR2 YFSETQ. The V segment lost 0 bases and the J segment 7 bases; nucleotides outside the gene matches: 3. The CDR3 is made up of 13 amino acids.

The chain couples TRBV5-6 to TRBJ1-1, with 7 bases that match TRBD1. Germline V lookup: CDR1 SGHDT, CDR2 YYEEEE. This CDR3 contains 15 residues. The J segment lost 4 bases and the V segment lost 1 base, leaving 7 bases of the junction unmatched. CDR3 bases: TGTGCCAGCAGCTTGTTCGAAGGGGGCCCCACTGAAGCTTTCTTT. Encoded protein: CASSLFEGGPTEAFF.

This chain links TRBV4-2 with TRBJ1-3; D unclear. The germline V gene has CDR1 LGHNA and CDR2 YNFKEQ. The CDR3 covers 16 residues. Trimming left V 0 bases short and J 0 bases short, with 9 bases between. CDR3: CASSQEGGHSGNTIYF. The CDR3 DNA follows: TGTGCCAGCAGCCAAGAGGGCGGCCACTCTGGAAACACCATATATTTT.

The chain joins TRBV11-2 to TRBJ1-1; no firm D call. CDR3 length equals 14 residues. Trimming pared 0 bases from V and 7 bases from J, leaving 12 bases between. CDR1 SGHAT and CDR2 FQNNGV come from the germline V gene. CDR3 protein: CASSLEARVIEAFF. CDR3 DNA sequence: TGTGCCAGCAGCTTAGAAGCAAGGGTCATTGAAGCTTTCTTT.

V and J are TRBV30 and TRBJ1-1; a weak D match, TRBD1 (6 bases). V lost 0 bases and J lost 6, with 17 bases in between. CDR1 GTSNPN and CDR2 SVGIG come from the germline V gene (reference sequence). CDR3 length: 15 residues. CDR3 sequence reads: CAWSVKVTGYAEAFF. The CDR3 DNA reads TGTGCCTGGAGTGTTAAGGTTACAGGGTACGCTGAAGCTTTCTTT.

The V call is TRBV6-4, the J call TRBJ2-7; TRBD1 matches 10 bases. The germline CDR1 and CDR2 sequences are MRHNA and SNTAGT. The CDR3 is made up of 13 amino acids. The junction had 9 bases not matched to a gene; V was cut back by 11 bases and J by 5 bases. The CDR3 reads CARVGTGEDEQYF. DNA of the CDR3: TGTGCCCGAGTCGGGACAGGGGAGGACGAGCAGTACTTC.

The chain carries TRBV5-1 and TRBJ1-2; 7 positions match TRBD1. Germline V gives CDR1 SGHRS, CDR2 YFSETQ. The CDR3 is 14 amino acids. V was pared by 2 bases and J by 4 bases, with 5 bases of the junction left unmatched. The CDR3 is CASSFGDSLYGYTF. Written as DNA, the CDR3 is TGCGCCAGCAGCTTCGGGGACAGCCTCTATGGCTACACCTTC.

This chain links TRBV7-6 with TRBJ2-1; D ambiguous. CDR1 and CDR2 (germline): SGHVS, FNYEAQ. The ends were cut back, 4 bases at V and 10 bases at J, with 14 bases in the middle. This CDR3 comprises 13 residues. Written as DNA, the CDR3 is TGTGCCAGCAGCTCACCCGGCGGCCCCGAGCAGTTCTTC. Translating it yields CASSSPGGPEQFF.

CDR3: CASSVGGPKSSYNEQFF. For the CDR3, the DNA is TGTGCCAGCAGCGTAGGGGGACCCAAGAGCTCCTACAATGAGCAGTTCTTC. J is TRBJ2-1 and V is TRBV9; D possibly uses TRBD1 or TRBD2 (5 bases each). CDR1 and CDR2 from the germline V gene are SGDLS and YYNGEE. Between the trimmed V and J ends, which lost 0 bases and 0 bases, there was a span of 13 bases. This CDR3 has 17 amino acids.

This chain's CDR3 is CASSFTGEKLFF. In DNA form, the CDR3 reads TGTGCCAGCAGTTTTACAGGGGAAAAACTGTTTTTT. This chain links TRBV27 with TRBJ1-4; TRBD1 might be the D (6 bases). The CDR3 extends over 12 amino acids. Trimming removed 3 bases from V and 8 bases from J, with 7 bases in between. Germline V gene lookup returns CDR1 MNHEY and CDR2 SMNVEV (reference sequence). Variable domain in full (rest from reference TRBV27 and TRBJ1-4): EAQVTQNPRYLITVTGKKLTVTCSQNMNHEYMSWYRQDPGLGLRQIYYSMNVEVTDKGDVPEGYKVSRKEKRNFPLILESPSPNQTSLYFCASSFTGEKLFFGSGTQLSVL.

V gene TRBV5-4 combines with J gene TRBJ1-1; D possibly corresponds to TRBD1 (6 bases). Germline V lookup: CDR1 SGHNT, CDR2 YYREEE (reference sequence). The ends were cut back, 4 bases at V and 0 bases at J, with 13 bases in the middle. This CDR3 region has 15 residues. CDR3 sequence (DNA): TGTGCCAGCAGCCCGGGGGGCGCCATGAACACTGAAGCTTTCTTT. Its translation: CASSPGGAMNTEAFF. Full variable domain (outside the CDR3, taken from reference TRBV5-4 and TRBJ1-1): ETGVTQSPTHLIKTRGQQVTLRCSSQSGHNTVSWYQQALGQGPQFIFQYYREEENGRGNFPPRFSGLQFPNYSSELNVNALELDDSALYLCASSPGGAMNTEAFFGQGTRLTVV.

The rearrangement joins TRBV2 to TRBJ1-1; TRBD1 is a possible D gene (5 bases). Trimming left V 3 bases short and J 5 bases short, with 13 bases between. The CDR3 is 14 residues long. Per the germline V gene, CDR1 is SNHLY and CDR2 is FYNNEI. The chain's CDR3 is CASSDFGGRTEAFF. The CDR3 bases are TGTGCCAGCAGTGATTTTGGGGGAAGAACTGAAGCTTTCTTT.

This clone was seen only once. J is TRBJ1-2 and V is TRBV6-5; 7 bases map to TRBD1. Per the germline V gene, CDR1 is MNHEY and CDR2 is SVGAGI. Trimming at V came to 3 bases and at J to 2 bases, leaving 6 bases not matched to a gene. The CDR3 loop spans 15 amino acids. CDR3 in DNA: TGTGCCAGCAGTTATAGGGGGCGAGCCAACTATGGCTACACCTTC. Protein product: CASSYRGRANYGYTF.

The rearrangement links TRBV11-2 to TRBJ1-6, with D possibly being TRBD1 (5 bases). The CDR3 is 15 residues long. Germline V lookup: CDR1 SGHAT, CDR2 FQNNGV. V was trimmed by 4 bases and J by 8 bases, leaving 15 bases between them. In DNA, the CDR3 is TGTGCCAGCAGCTACCGCCCGGGACCGGATTCACCCCTCCACTTT. Translating it yields CASSYRPGPDSPLHF.

This clone was seen more than once but under ten times. Other DNA sequences in the same sample also yield this CDR3. The rearrangement links TRBV5-4 to TRBJ2-3; D ambiguous. Deletions cut 0 bases from V and 0 bases from J, with 5 bases between. This CDR3 region has 14 residues. Germline CDR1 reads SGHNT; CDR2 reads YYREEE (reference sequence). CDR3 loop: CASSLEGSTDTQYF. The CDR3 region has the DNA TGTGCCAGCAGCTTGGAGGGCAGCACAGATACGCAGTATTTT.

CDR3 in DNA: TGTGCCAGTAGTACGCATGGACGGGGACAGGTCTACGAGCAGTACTTC. Protein: CASSTHGRGQVYEQYF. V and J are TRBV19 and TRBJ2-7, with TRBD1 matching 8 bases. With V trimmed by 4 bases and J by 3 bases, 11 bases remained unmatched. The CDR3 extends over 16 amino acids. Germline CDR1 reads LNHDA; CDR2 reads SQIVND (reference sequence).

This clone was counted a single time. V is TRBV28 and J is TRBJ2-5; D uncertain. Trimming cost V 6 bases and J 1 base, with 15 bases left between them. The CDR3 runs to 15 residues. The germline V gene encodes CDR1 MDHEN and CDR2 SYDVKM. CDR3: CASRSPSRAQETQYF. The CDR3 DNA is TGTGCCAGCAGATCCCCCTCAAGAGCCCAAGAGACCCAGTACTTC.

The J gene is TRBJ1-3, the V gene TRBV29-1; 7 bases fit TRBD1. Germline CDR1 and CDR2: SQVTM and ANQGSEA. Trimming at V came to 0 bases and at J to 0 bases, leaving 8 bases not matched to a gene. The CDR3 has 17 residues. The CDR3 sequence is CSVEDYHGTVSGNTIYF. The CDR3 coding sequence is TGCAGCGTTGAAGATTATCACGGGACAGTCTCTGGAAACACCATATATTTT.

A single count supports this clone. The chain carries TRBV24-1 and TRBJ2-1, with TRBD1 matching over 7 bases. Germline CDR1 is KGHDR and CDR2 is SFDVKD. Trimming removed 10 bases from V and 2 bases from J; junction bases left unmatched: 1. This CDR3 spans 12 amino acids. The chain's CDR3 is CATQGAYNEQFF. CDR3 nucleotides: TGTGCCACTCAGGGGGCCTACAATGAGCAGTTCTTC.

The rearrangement uses TRBV10-2 and TRBJ2-5, with 8 bases aligning to TRBD1. This CDR3 has 16 amino acids. Trimming took 5 bases from V and 3 from J; bases not matched to a gene: 11. CDR1 and CDR2 from the germline V gene are WSHSY and SAAADI. This chain's CDR3 is CASSPTGTGTEETQYF. The CDR3 DNA follows: TGCGCCAGCAGTCCAACCGGGACAGGAACCGAAGAGACCCAGTACTTC.

The V call is TRBV7-6, the J call TRBJ1-1; D remains ambiguous. The length of the CDR3 is 13 residues. Trimming stripped 1 base from V and 4 bases from J, with 7 bases between. From germline, CDR1 is SGHVS and CDR2 FNYEAQ. The CDR3 DNA reads TGTGCCAGCAGCTTAGAACTGGGCACTGAAGCTTTCTTT. Protein product: CASSLELGTEAFF. The variable domain in full, with the rest retrieved from reference TRBV7-6 and TRBJ1-1, is GAGVSQSPRYKVTKRGQDVALRCDPISGHVSLYWYRQALGQGPEFLTYFNYEAQQDKSGLPNDRFSAERPEGSISTLTIQRTEQRDSAMYRCASSLELGTEAFFGQGTRLTVV.

CDR3 loop: CASSLPIRDEQYF. In nucleotides, the CDR3 is TGCGCCAGCAGCTTGCCGATCAGGGACGAGCAGTACTTC. This chain joins TRBV5-1 and TRBJ2-7; D perhaps matches TRBD1 (5 bases). The CDR3 length is 13 residues. Trimming took 1 base from V and 5 from J, leaving 10 bases between them. CDR1 and CDR2 (germline): SGHRS, YFSETQ.

The genes are TRBV4-2 and TRBJ2-1; possibly TRBD2 for D (5 bases). V lost 3 bases to trimming and J lost 9 bases, with 18 bases between them. Germline lookup yields CDR1 LGHNA and CDR2 YNFKEQ. The length of the CDR3 is 15 residues. The CDR3 protein is CASSQARGPIGEQFF. CDR3 bases: TGTGCCAGCAGCCAGGCCCGGGGTCCGATCGGTGAGCAGTTCTTC.

In its sample, this clone was seen once. V is TRBV5-4 and J is TRBJ2-7; TRBD2 aligns across 8 bases. The CDR3 is 15 residues long. Trimming cost V 0 bases and J 5 bases; bases outside gene matches: 7. Per the germline V gene, CDR1 is SGHNT and CDR2 is YYREEE (reference sequence). CDR3 region: CASSLAGGPSHEQYF. DNA of the CDR3: TGTGCCAGCAGCTTGGCGGGAGGGCCCTCTCACGAGCAGTACTTC.

The rearrangement joins TRBV9 to TRBJ1-1; D may be TRBD1 (5 bases). The germline CDR1 and CDR2 sequences are SGDLS and YYNGEE. Trimming removed 3 bases from V and 4 bases from J, with 10 bases in between. This CDR3 contains 13 residues. CDR3 region: CASSEPGITEAFF. The CDR3 coding sequence is TGTGCCAGCAGCGAGCCAGGGATCACTGAAGCTTTCTTT.

The chain couples TRBV11-2 to TRBJ2-1, with D possibly TRBD2 on 5 matching bases. Trimming removed 4 bases from V and 4 bases from J, with 5 bases in between. Germline CDR1 is SGHAT and CDR2 is FQNNGV. The length of the CDR3 is 12 residues. The CDR3, as DNA: TGTGCCAGCAGCTCGGGGTACAATGAGCAGTTCTTC. It encodes CASSSGYNEQFF. The whole variable domain, filled in from reference TRBV11-2 and TRBJ2-1, reads EAGVAQSPRYKIIEKRQSVAFWCNPISGHATLYWYQQILGQGPKLLIQFQNNGVVDDSQLPKDRFSAERLKGVDSTLKIQPAKLEDSAVYLCASSSGYNEQFFGPGTRLTVL.